The sequence of this T cell receptor (beta chain) was determined in a study of tissue T cells after allogeneic stem cell transplantation. As for time point: mouse harvest day 14 after allogeneic transplant. Each mouse received 10^7 T-cell-depleted marrow cells plus 10^6 splenic CD5+ T cells by tail vein. Mice had MHC-mismatched B6 into BALB/c GVHD, sampled day 7 or 14. Concerning this clone itself: What it recognizes is unknown. Gene names refer to mouse genes. The read terminates 1 residue before the CDR3 end, so the remaining end is supplied by the germline J gene.

Whole-study results and caveats: Blood and spleen captured only part of the tissue TCR repertoire. Alloreactivity or antigen specificity of tissue TCRs was not determined; some clones might be host cells.

TCRdb's table, derived via immunoSEQ multiplex PCR, lists solely in-frame clones and lacks some. The table has some 3,500 clones, 47% seen once. Germline V gene data show CDR1 as SGHLS and CDR2 as HYDKME. The CDR3 runs 14 residues. Trimming removed 3 bases from V and 3 bases from J, with 12 bases in between. This chain uses TRBV12-2 with TRBJ2-4; D may be TRBD1 (5 bases). Sample: gut tissue. The sequence was obtained from a female BALB/c mouse given C57BL/6 T cells with graft-versus-host disease after an allogeneic hematopoietic cell transplant. The CDR3 loop reads CASSFQGDQNTLYF. The CDR3 DNA, read in part, is TGTGCCAGCTCTTTTCAGGGAGACCAAAACACCTTGTAC.